One sample yielded the 16 T cell receptor beta chains listed below, sequenced in a study of T cell clonality in common variable immunodeficiency. Only in-frame clones appear in the TCRdb table, and some are missing; sequencing was by immunoSEQ multiplex PCR. The sample holds some 10,000 clones, and no clone turns up only once. The antigens these receptors bind are not known. Study outcomes and limitations: In common variable immunodeficiency, TCR beta chains reportedly carried fewer deletions and N-nucleotide insertions.

The sequenced sample consisted of peripheral blood mononuclear cells. All receptors derive from a human donor with common variable immunodeficiency.

This clone was counted between two and nine times. The read falls 3 residues short of the CDR3 end, and the missing part is taken from the germline J gene. The J gene is TRBJ2-3, the V gene TRBV7-2, with 7 nucleotides matching TRBD1. The J segment lost 2 bases and the V segment lost 5 bases, leaving 7 bases of the junction unmatched. Per the germline V gene, CDR1 is SGHTA and CDR2 is FQGNSA. CDR3 size: 15 residues. CDR3 bases read: TGTGCCAGCAGCACAGGGGCGGGCGTCACAGATACG. Translated, it gives CASSTGAGVTDT. The full-length CDR3 reads as CASSTGAGVTDTQYF.

This clone showed up just a few times. The read finishes 3 residues shy of the CDR3 end, and the germline J gene is used to complete it. The V and J genes are TRBV7-2 and TRBJ2-1; 14 nucleotides line up with TRBD2. The length of the CDR3 is 15 residues. Losses at the gene ends were 5 bases for V and 8 bases for J; bases not matched to a gene: 5. CDR1 is SGHTA, CDR2 FQGNSA, per germline. Here the CDR3 reads CASSPGLAGGYEQFF. The covered CDR3 bases are TGTGCCAGCAGCCCAGGACTAGCGGGAGGCTATGAG.

In regard to this clone: The junction shows a germline mismatch at one end, possibly a read error. The CDR3: CSSRDRYYEQYF. Incomplete CDR3 DNA: TGTTCCAGCAGGGACAGGTACTACGAG. The chain combines TRBV7-9 with TRBJ2-7; 8 nucleotides line up with TRBD1. The sequence runs out 3 residues before the end of the CDR3; the remainder is reconstructed from the germline J gene. Germline CDR1 and CDR2: SEHNR and FQNEAQ (reference sequence). There are 12 residues in the CDR3.

Notes on this clone: The CDR3 end falls 3 residues outside the read, so it is completed with the germline J gene. The chain is built from TRBV30 and TRBJ2-4; TRBD1 aligns across 12 bases. CDR1 GTSNPN and CDR2 SVGIG come from the germline V gene (reference sequence). The CDR3 spans 13 residues. The sequenced part of the CDR3 DNA is TGTGCCTGGAGCGCCGGGACAGGGGGCTTT. As protein: CAWSAGTGGF. The whole CDR3 protein reads CAWSAGTGGFQYF.

Concerning this clone: Read data end 3 residues before the CDR3 end; the end is taken from the germline J gene. J is TRBJ2-7 and V is TRBV7-3, with a weak D call TRBD2 (5 bases). The CDR3 is made up of 13 amino acids. Per germline, CDR1 SGHTA and CDR2 FQGTGA. The V gene lost 1 base and the J gene lost 3 bases, with 7 bases spanning the gap. CDR3 DNA (partial): TGTGCCAGCAGCTTAATGACTAACTACGAG. This encodes CASSLMTNYE. The full CDR3 is CASSLMTNYEQYF.

On this clone itself: From the germline J gene comes the end of the CDR3, since the read stops 3 residues before it. The chain recombines TRBV18 with TRBJ2-3; no reliable D call. The germline V gene encodes CDR1 KGHSH and CDR2 LQKENI. The CDR3 covers 13 residues. V was pared by 0 bases and J by 6 bases, with 7 bases between. The DNA read from the CDR3 is TGTGCCAGCTCACCACCGTCCGCGGATACG. Its translation is CASSPPSADT. The whole CDR3 reads CASSPPSADTQYF.

A few counts support this clone. The sequenced fragment ends 3 residues before the CDR3 boundary, so the rest is inferred from the germline J gene. This sequence joins TRBV7-9 and TRBJ1-1; TRBD1 might be the D (5 bases). CDR3 size: 13 residues. Germline lookup yields CDR1 SEHNR and CDR2 FQNEAQ (reference sequence). V was cut by 5 bases and J by 4 bases, with 11 bases left in between. The part of the CDR3 DNA that was read is TGTGCCAGCAGCCTGGTCCAGGGCACTGAA. This codes for CASSLVQGTE. The CDR3 in full is CASSLVQGTEAFF.

As concerns this clone: The DNA ends 3 residues before the CDR3 does, and the rest of the CDR3 is filled in from the germline J gene. The rearrangement joins TRBV2 to TRBJ1-6; D might be TRBD1 (5 bases). The V gene's germline CDR1 is SNHLY and CDR2 FYNNEI. The CDR3 is made up of 12 amino acids. V dropped 5 bases and J dropped 9 bases, with 8 bases sitting between them. The DNA read from the CDR3 is TGTGCCAGCAGTACTACAGGTTCACCC. Its protein product is CASSTTGSP. The entire CDR3 is CASSTTGSPLHF.

With regard to this clone: The read falls 3 residues short of the CDR3 end, and the missing part is taken from the germline J gene. The chain carries TRBV19 and TRBJ2-1, with TRBD2 as a possible D gene (6 bases). The V gene's germline CDR1 is LNHDA and CDR2 SQIVND (reference sequence). There are 16 residues in the CDR3. V shed 4 bases and J shed 2 bases, with 15 bases lying between them. CDR3 in amino acids: CASSTLSGPPYNEQFF. The covered CDR3 bases are TGTGCCAGTAGTACCCTAAGCGGGCCGCCCTACAATGAG.

In regard to this clone: With the read ending 3 residues before the CDR3 end, the germline J gene is used to fill in that end. The V and J genes are TRBV5-1 and TRBJ2-7, with 14 bases fitting TRBD2. The CDR3 runs to 16 residues. CDR1 and CDR2 from the germline V gene are SGHRS and YFSETQ. V lost 4 bases and J lost 4; bases outside the gene matches: 7. CDR3 bases read: TGCGCCAGCAGCCTGACTAGCGGGAGGGCCCAGTACGAG. Residues: CASSLTSGRAQYE. The full CDR3 protein is CASSLTSGRAQYEQYF.

About this clone: The CDR3 goes on 3 residues after the read ends, and that part is filled in from the germline J gene. The rearrangement uses TRBV6-4 and TRBJ2-1, with 14 nucleotides matching TRBD2. The CDR3 has 15 amino acids. J gave up 9 bases and V 3 bases, and 4 bases lay outside the gene matches. Per the germline V gene, CDR1 is MRHNA and CDR2 is SNTAGT. CDR3 protein: CASSEGTSGSGEQFF. CDR3 DNA, as far as it was read: TGTGCCAGCAGTGAGGGGACTAGCGGGAGTGGTGAG.

The CDR3 spells CASSRRQVGTDTQYF. The DNA read from the CDR3 is TGTGCCAGCAGTCGACGACAGGTGGGGACAGATACG. V usage is TRBV7-2 and J usage is TRBJ2-3, with D maybe TRBD1 (6 bases). The CDR3 extends 3 residues past the end of the read, so its final part is completed from the germline J gene. With 6 bases removed from V and 3 bases from J, the gap between germline ends came to 16 bases. CDR1 SGHTA and CDR2 FQGNSA come from the germline V gene. This CDR3 is built from 15 residues.

This clone was observed a few times. With the read ending 3 residues before the CDR3 end, the germline J gene is used to fill in that end. This specimen includes other DNA sequences encoding the same CDR3. The chain uses TRBV19 and TRBJ2-7, with 13 bases lining up with TRBD2. CDR1 and CDR2 (germline): LNHDA, SQIVND (reference sequence). The CDR3 is 14 amino acids. With V trimmed by 5 bases and J by 4 bases, 2 bases remained unmatched. CDR3 bases read: TGTGCCAGTAGTGGACTAGCGGGAGTTTACGAG. Its protein product is CASSGLAGVYE. The CDR3 as a whole reads CASSGLAGVYEQYF. The full variable domain, its missing parts supplied by reference TRBV19 and TRBJ2-7, is DGGITQSPKYLFRKEGQNVTLSCEQNLNHDAMYWYRQDPGQGLRLIYYSQIVNDFQKGDIAEGYSVSREKKESFPLTVTSAQKNPTAFYLCASSGLAGVYEQYFGPGTRLTVT.

By its share, this clone is medium-sized. The read falls 3 residues short of the CDR3 end, and the missing part is taken from the germline J gene. The chain carries TRBV5-4 and TRBJ2-2, with D perhaps TRBD2 (6 bases). Germline V gene lookup returns CDR1 SGHNT and CDR2 YYREEE (reference sequence). The CDR3 is 14 amino acids. Trimming removed 4 bases from V and 4 bases from J, with 11 bases in between. CDR3 bases read: TGTGCCAGCAGCCGACTAGTTGGCACCGGGGAG. Amino acid sequence: CASSRLVGTGE. In full, the CDR3 reads CASSRLVGTGELFF.

Turning to this clone: The read ends 3 residues shy of where the CDR3 ends; the end is completed using the germline J gene. This chain joins TRBV30 and TRBJ2-1, with 10 bases lining up with TRBD1. The CDR3 sequence is 14 residues long. J was trimmed by 5 bases and V by 3 bases; bases with no gene match: 4. The V gene's germline CDR1 is GTSNPN and CDR2 SVGIG (reference sequence). CDR3 bases read: TGTGCCTGGAGCGGACAGGGGGGGAACAATGAG. Its protein is CAWSGQGGNNE. The complete CDR3 reads CAWSGQGGNNEQFF.

This clone has just a few counts. The CDR3 end falls 3 residues outside the read, so it is completed with the germline J gene. The chain uses TRBV7-9 and TRBJ1-2; no reliable D call. Looked up from germline, CDR1 is SEHNR and CDR2 is FQNEAQ (reference sequence). CDR3 size: 14 residues. CDR3 amino acids: CASSLVSGSAGYTF. The DNA read from the CDR3 is TGTGCCAGCAGCTTAGTTTCCGGGTCTGCAGGC. The full variable domain, rest sourced from reference TRBV7-9 and TRBJ1-2, is DTGVSQNPRHKITKRGQNVTFRCDPISEHNRLYWYRQTLGQGPEFLTYFQNEAQLEKSRLLSDRFSAERPKGSFSTLEIQRTEQGDSAMYLCASSLVSGSAGYTFGSGTRLTVV.